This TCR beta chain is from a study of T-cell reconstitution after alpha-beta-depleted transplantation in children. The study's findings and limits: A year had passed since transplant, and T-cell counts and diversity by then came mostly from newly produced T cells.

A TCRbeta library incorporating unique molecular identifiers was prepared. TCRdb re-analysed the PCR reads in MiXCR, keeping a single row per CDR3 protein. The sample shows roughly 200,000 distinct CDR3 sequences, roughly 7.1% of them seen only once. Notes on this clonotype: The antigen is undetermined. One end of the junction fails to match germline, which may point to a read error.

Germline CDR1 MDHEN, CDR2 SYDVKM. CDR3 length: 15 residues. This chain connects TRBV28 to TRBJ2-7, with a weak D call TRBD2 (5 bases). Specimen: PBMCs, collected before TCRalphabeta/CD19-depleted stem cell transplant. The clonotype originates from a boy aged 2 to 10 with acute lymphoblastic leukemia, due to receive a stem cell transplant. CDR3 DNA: TGTGCCAGCAGTTTTACTGGACTCACCTCCGACGAGCAGTACTTC. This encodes CASSFTGLTSDEQYF. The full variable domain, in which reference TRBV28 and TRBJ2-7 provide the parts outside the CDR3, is DVKVTQSSRYLVKRTGEKVFLECVQDMDHENMFWYRQDPGLGLRLIYFSYDVKMKEKGDIPEGYSVSREKKERFSLILESASTNQTSMYLCASSFTGLTSDEQYFGPGTRLTVT.